The rows below give T cell receptor beta chains drawn from one sample of a study of monozygotic twins with inflammatory bowel disease. TCRdb reprocessed the 5' RACE reads and reports one entry per CDR3 protein, with no DNA. Across approximately 400,000 distinct CDR3 sequences, the top ten clones capture more than 2% of the sample. The sample was blood. The origin of the receptors is a human donor with ulcerative colitis or Crohn's disease, or a healthy co-twin of an affected twin (not recorded which). CDR3s include the opening cysteine and the closing phenylalanine or tryptophan.

TRBV24-1	TRBJ2-7	CATSGLYEQYF
TRBV7-2	TRBJ1-1	CASSLRAEFRKAFF
TRBV7-2	TRBJ2-5	CASSHPRDLQETQYF
TRBV20-1	TRBJ2-3	CSATRLAGSTDTQYF
TRBV2	TRBJ1-5	CASTPGTGGQPQHF
TRBV6-1	TRBJ1-2	CASSEAHGYGYTF
TRBV20-1	TRBJ1-2	CSATLQGSGYTF
TRBV5-1	TRBJ1-2	CASSPWLDRGGYGYTF
TRBV21-1	TRBJ1-1	CASSKDEGTNTEAFF
TRBV7-2	TRBJ2-1	CASSYGLAGGMRNEQFF
TRBV9	TRBJ2-3	CASSKVAGTRTDTQYF
TRBV2	TRBJ2-3	CASSRLAGGNTDTQYF
TRBV3-1	TRBJ2-7	CASRRQAYEQYF
TRBV6-1	TRBJ1-6	CASSRQGIYNSPLHF
TRBV7-9	TRBJ2-3	CASSPSQFSTDTQYF
TRBV20-1	TRBJ2-1	CSATSPRGSEQFF
TRBV3-1	TRBJ1-2	CATMDGLHGYTF
TRBV28	TRBJ2-7	CASSSLAGLPYEQYF
TRBV20-1	TRBJ2-7	CSARDLGDLFEQYF
TRBV3-1	TRBJ1-1	CASSQVAGNTEAFF
TRBV7-9	TRBJ2-7	CASSHSTGTGFYEQYF
TRBV11-1	TRBJ2-1	CASSFKIAGGPSFPNEQFF
TRBV5-6	TRBJ1-4	CASSVEHLRRSTNEKLFF
TRBV2	TRBJ2-5	CASEDRGSKETQYF
TRBV7-8	TRBJ1-6	CASSPRVTGNSPLHF
TRBV6-2/TRBV6-3	TRBJ2-7	CASNPPPLAGYEQYF
TRBV5-6	TRBJ2-5	CASSFAGGKETQYF
TRBV12-3/TRBV12-4	TRBJ2-1	CASISGGRRWRRNEQFF
TRBV12-3/TRBV12-4	TRBJ1-1	CASSFGHQNTEAFF
TRBV20-1	TRBJ1-5	CSARGNRVSNQPQHF
TRBV14	TRBJ1-1	CASSRTFGSEAFF
TRBV20-1	TRBJ1-5	CSAVQGLSNQPQHF
TRBV4-3	TRBJ2-7	CASSVQRGGYEQYF
TRBV20-1	TRBJ2-7	CSASILAGIYEQYF
TRBV4-3	TRBJ2-2	CASSQVHSGAGELFF
TRBV24-1	TRBJ1-2	CATSDLPWGLSYGYTF
TRBV18	TRBJ2-1	CASSPGTSGGVSYNEQFF
TRBV6-5	TRBJ2-2	CASSYRASNTGELFF
TRBV28	TRBJ2-7	CASSEVKWASGYEQYF
TRBV20-1	TRBJ1-2	CSAVSPGTKYGYTF
TRBV20-1	TRBJ2-1	CRASQGLENEQFF
TRBV6-2/TRBV6-3	TRBJ2-1	CASSYQDRGDGDEQFF